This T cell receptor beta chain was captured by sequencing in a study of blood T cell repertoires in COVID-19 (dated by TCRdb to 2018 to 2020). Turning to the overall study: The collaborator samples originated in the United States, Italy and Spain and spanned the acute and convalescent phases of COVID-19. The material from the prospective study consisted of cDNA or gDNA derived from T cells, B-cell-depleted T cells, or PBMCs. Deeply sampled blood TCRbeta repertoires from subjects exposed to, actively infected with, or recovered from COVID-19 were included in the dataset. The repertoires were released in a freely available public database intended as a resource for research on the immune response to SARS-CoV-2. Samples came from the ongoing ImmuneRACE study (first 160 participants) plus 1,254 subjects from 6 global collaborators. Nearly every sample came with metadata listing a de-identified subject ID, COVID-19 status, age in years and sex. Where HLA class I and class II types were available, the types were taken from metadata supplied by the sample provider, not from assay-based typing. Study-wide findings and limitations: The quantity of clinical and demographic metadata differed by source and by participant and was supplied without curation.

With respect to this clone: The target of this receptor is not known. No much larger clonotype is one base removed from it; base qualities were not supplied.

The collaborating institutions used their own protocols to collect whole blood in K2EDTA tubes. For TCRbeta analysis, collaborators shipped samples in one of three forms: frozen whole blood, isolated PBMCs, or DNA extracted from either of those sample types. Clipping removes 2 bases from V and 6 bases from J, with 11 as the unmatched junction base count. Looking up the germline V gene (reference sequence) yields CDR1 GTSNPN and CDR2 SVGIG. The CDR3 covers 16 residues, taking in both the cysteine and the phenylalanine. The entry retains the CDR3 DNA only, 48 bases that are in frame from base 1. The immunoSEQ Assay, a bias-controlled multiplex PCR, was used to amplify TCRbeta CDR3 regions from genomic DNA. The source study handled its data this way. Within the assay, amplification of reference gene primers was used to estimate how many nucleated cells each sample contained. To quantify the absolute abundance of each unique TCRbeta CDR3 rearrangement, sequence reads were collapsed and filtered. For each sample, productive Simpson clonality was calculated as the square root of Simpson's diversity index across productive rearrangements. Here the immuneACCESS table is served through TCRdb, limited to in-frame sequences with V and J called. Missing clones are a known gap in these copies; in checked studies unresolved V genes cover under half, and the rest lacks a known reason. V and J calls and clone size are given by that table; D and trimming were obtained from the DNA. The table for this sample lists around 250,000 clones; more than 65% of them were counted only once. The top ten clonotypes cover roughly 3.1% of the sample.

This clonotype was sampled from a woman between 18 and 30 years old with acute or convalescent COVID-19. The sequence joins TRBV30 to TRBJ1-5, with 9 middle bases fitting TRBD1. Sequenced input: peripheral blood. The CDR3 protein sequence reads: CAWSRWDRDSVQPQHF. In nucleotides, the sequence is TGTGCCTGGAGTCGATGGGACAGGGATTCGGTTCAGCCCCAGCATTTT.